This passage covers 21 T cell receptor beta chains from one sample sequenced in a study of CD8+ T cells in alopecia areata. It was cDNA, reverse transcribed from extracted RNA, that served as the sequencing template. Produced via immunoSEQ multiplex PCR; TCRdb's table is partial and in-frame only. The table includes some 150,000 clones, 82% detected once. Treatment of the sample: oral pan-JAK inhibitor, 5-10 mg twice daily. The sample was CD8+ T cells sorted from blood, taken at week 4, from a patient treated with tofacitinib. The receptors derive from a human donor with alopecia areata.

The chain links TRBV2 to TRBJ2-5; D perhaps matches TRBD1 (6 bases). Germline CDR1 SNHLY, CDR2 FYNNEI. This CDR3 is built from 13 residues. V lost 6 bases and J lost 6, with 14 bases in between. The CDR3 sequence is CASSTGSEKTQYF. The CDR3 DNA is TGTGCCAGCAGCACAGGGAGTGAGAAGACCCAGTACTTC.

J is TRBJ1-1 and V is TRBV29-1; the D gene is possibly TRBD1 (5 bases). V was pared by 1 base and J by 11 bases, with 17 bases between. Per the germline V gene, CDR1 is SQVTM and CDR2 is ANQGSEA. CDR3 length: 13 residues. The CDR3 nucleotides read TGCAGCGTTGAAGGTCCCAGGGCCGAGTCGGCTTTCTTT. It specifies CSVEGPRAESAFF. The full variable domain, in which reference TRBV29-1 and TRBJ1-1 provide the parts outside the CDR3, is SAVISQKPSRDICQRGTSLTIQCQVDSQVTMMFWYRQQPGQSLTLIATANQGSEATYESGFVIDKFPISRPNLTFSTLTVSNMSPEDSSIYLCSVEGPRAESAFFGQGTRLTVV.

The chain employs TRBV29-1 and TRBJ1-3; D gene ambiguous. Germline V gene sequence: CDR1 SQVTM, CDR2 ANQGSEA. This CDR3 is 14 amino acids long. V gave up 4 bases and J gave up 2 bases, with 12 bases separating them. The CDR3 DNA follows: TGCAGCGTTGGAGGAGACCGCACTGGAAACACCATATATTTT. This translates into CSVGGDRTGNTIYF.

The chain couples TRBV11-2 to TRBJ1-1; TRBD1 is a possible D gene (5 bases). CDR3 length: 13 residues. The V gene's germline CDR1 is SGHAT and CDR2 FQNNGV. V was cut by 1 base and J by 7 bases, with 10 bases left in between. CDR3 loop: CASSLVRTFEAFF. The CDR3 bases are TGTGCCAGCAGCTTAGTCAGGACATTTGAAGCTTTCTTT. Variable domain in full (rest from reference TRBV11-2 and TRBJ1-1): EAGVAQSPRYKIIEKRQSVAFWCNPISGHATLYWYQQILGQGPKLLIQFQNNGVVDDSQLPKDRFSAERLKGVDSTLKIQPAKLEDSAVYLCASSLVRTFEAFFGQGTRLTVV.

This chain uses TRBV27 with TRBJ2-7; D gene uncertain. This CDR3 has 14 amino acids. Trimming left V 7 bases short and J 0 bases short, with 13 bases between. Germline lookup yields CDR1 MNHEY and CDR2 SMNVEV (reference sequence). The DNA of the CDR3 is TGTGCCAGCAACCCCCAGGCCGGCTCCTACGAGCAGTACTTC. Protein: CASNPQAGSYEQYF.

The chain carries TRBV7-9 and TRBJ2-5; D unclear. This CDR3 comprises 16 residues. Trimming removed 5 bases at V and 1 base at J, with 17 bases between. CDR1 and CDR2 from the germline V gene are SEHNR and FQNEAQ (reference sequence). For the CDR3, the DNA is TGTGCCAGCAGCCTACCCCCGGCGTCAGCCCAAGAGACCCAGTACTTC. This translates into CASSLPPASAQETQYF.

V and J are TRBV29-1 and TRBJ1-2, with TRBD1 matching 8 bases. The CDR3 runs 15 residues. Germline V gene data show CDR1 as SQVTM and CDR2 as ANQGSEA. V lost 3 bases, J lost 2 bases, and 8 bases stayed unmatched. The CDR3 region has the DNA TGCAGCGTTGACCACGGGACAGGCATGAACTATGGCTACACCTTC. It specifies CSVDHGTGMNYGYTF. Using reference TRBV29-1 and TRBJ1-2 for the parts outside the CDR3, the full variable domain is SAVISQKPSRDICQRGTSLTIQCQVDSQVTMMFWYRQQPGQSLTLIATANQGSEATYESGFVIDKFPISRPNLTFSTLTVSNMSPEDSSIYLCSVDHGTGMNYGYTFGSGTRLTVV.

The table lists this clone with a count of one. The chain links TRBV7-6 to TRBJ2-7, with TRBD1 matching over 7 bases. The CDR3 covers 14 residues. Trimming at V came to 5 bases and at J to 2 bases, leaving 6 bases not matched to a gene. Germline assignment: CDR1 SGHVS and CDR2 FNYEAQ. The DNA for the CDR3 is TGTGCCAGCAGCCAGGGACAGAGACCCTACGAGCAGTACTTC. Its protein product is CASSQGQRPYEQYF.

V gene TRBV12-5 combines with J gene TRBJ2-7; 8 positions match TRBD1. After removal of 2 bases from V and 5 bases from J, the junction contained 11 bases not matched to a gene. The CDR3 totals 16 residues. Germline CDR1 and CDR2: LGHNT and FRNRAP. CDR3 sequence (DNA): TGTGCTAGTGGTTTGCCCGGGACAGGTCCACATCACGAGCAGTACTTC. Translation gives CASGLPGTGPHHEQYF.

This clone was counted a single time. Other DNA sequences within the sample encode an identical CDR3. This chain uses TRBV27 with TRBJ2-7; D ambiguous. Trimming took off 0 bases at V and 0 bases at J, with 3 bases between the two ends. This CDR3 is built from 13 residues. From germline, CDR1 is MNHEY and CDR2 SMNVEV (reference sequence). CDR3 nucleotide sequence: TGTGCCAGCAGTTTATCCCGCTCCTACGAGCAGTACTTC. Amino acid sequence: CASSLSRSYEQYF.

This chain connects TRBV7-6 to TRBJ2-3; a possible D gene is TRBD2 (5 bases). The CDR3 is 14 amino acids. Germline V gene data show CDR1 as SGHVS and CDR2 as FNYEAQ. The V and J ends lost 7 bases and 4 bases respectively, with 15 bases between them. CDR3 region: CASTVGPEADTQYF. CDR3 DNA: TGTGCCAGCACTGTGGGCCCGGAGGCAGATACGCAGTATTTT.

This chain connects TRBV7-9 to TRBJ1-1; D is possibly TRBD1 (5 bases). V shed 1 base and J shed 0 bases, with 9 bases lying between them. The CDR3 consists of 15 residues. Germline V CDR1 and CDR2: SEHNR, FQNEAQ (reference sequence). The CDR3 protein is CASSLVTGVNTEAFF. For the CDR3, the DNA is TGTGCCAGCAGCTTAGTTACGGGGGTGAACACTGAAGCTTTCTTT.

This chain links TRBV7-6 with TRBJ2-7, with D perhaps TRBD2 (5 bases). Looked up from germline, CDR1 is SGHVS and CDR2 is FNYEAQ. Trimming took off 0 bases at V and 0 bases at J, with 15 bases between the two ends. CDR3 length: 17 amino acids. CDR3 sequence: CASSLASASGSSYEQYF. The CDR3 DNA reads as TGTGCCAGCAGCTTAGCTTCGGCGTCGGGGAGCTCCTACGAGCAGTACTTC.

This chain uses TRBV5-4 with TRBJ2-5, with D hard to call. Germline-derived CDR1 and CDR2 are SGHNT and YYREEE (reference sequence). The length of the CDR3 is 13 residues. Trimming took 1 base from V and 3 from J, leaving 7 bases between them. CDR3: CASSLYGEETQYF. CDR3 nucleotide sequence: TGTGCCAGCAGCTTGTATGGGGAAGAGACCCAGTACTTC.

CDR3 protein: CASIDRTNRDEQYF. The CDR3 nucleotides are TGTGCCAGCATTGACAGGACAAATCGGGACGAGCAGTACTTC. The chain has TRBV6-5 and TRBJ2-7, with a possible D match to TRBD1 (6 bases). CDR1 MNHEY and CDR2 SVGAGI come from the germline V gene. The V end lost 7 bases, the J end lost 5 bases, and 18 bases lay between the germline ends. CDR3 length equals 14 residues.

This clone has only a few counts. The chain recombines TRBV19 with TRBJ2-3; 11 nucleotides line up with TRBD1. J was trimmed by 3 bases and V by 7 bases; bases with no gene match: 12. This CDR3 has 17 amino acids. Germline V gene lookup returns CDR1 LNHDA and CDR2 SQIVND (reference sequence). The DNA of the CDR3 is TGTGCCAGTACCCTTGTGGGGACAGGGGGTATTACAGATACGCAGTATTTT. Its protein is CASTLVGTGGITDTQYF. The complete variable domain, with remaining parts taken from reference TRBV19 and TRBJ2-3, reads DGGITQSPKYLFRKEGQNVTLSCEQNLNHDAMYWYRQDPGQGLRLIYYSQIVNDFQKGDIAEGYSVSREKKESFPLTVTSAQKNPTAFYLCASTLVGTGGITDTQYFGPGTRLTVL.

CDR3 loop: CASTPLGVPEQYF. Here the CDR3 DNA reads TGTGCCAGCACCCCTCTTGGGGTCCCCGAGCAGTACTTC. The chain couples TRBV11-2 to TRBJ2-5; D ambiguous. The DNA matches TRBJ2-7 better at its end, which makes the J call doubtful. The germline CDR1 and CDR2 sequences are SGHAT and FQNNGV. This CDR3 region has 13 residues.

The rearrangement joins TRBV11-3 to TRBJ1-1, with TRBD1 matching over 7 bases. CDR3 length equals 13 residues. V gave up 1 base and J gave up 4 bases; unmatched junction bases: 0. Looked up from germline, CDR1 is SGHNT and CDR2 is YENEEA. The CDR3 sequence is CASSLAGGTEAFF. The CDR3 DNA follows: TGTGCCAGCAGCTTAGCAGGGGGCACTGAAGCTTTCTTT.

The rearrangement uses TRBV12-5 and TRBJ2-1, with D hard to call. This CDR3 region has 15 residues. Germline loops: CDR1 LGHNT, CDR2 FRNRAP. Trimming left V 6 bases short and J 2 bases short, with 14 bases between. CDR3 in DNA: TGTGCTAGTGGCTCCCCCCCCCGGCCCTACAATGAGCAGTTCTTC. As protein: CASGSPPRPYNEQFF.

V and J are TRBV7-3 and TRBJ2-1; 15 nucleotides match TRBD2. Germline V gene sequence: CDR1 SGHTA, CDR2 FQGTGA. This CDR3 contains 17 residues. J was trimmed by 8 bases and V by 0 bases; bases with no gene match: 5. DNA of the CDR3: TGTGCCAGCAGCTTAACGGCGGGACTAGCGGGGGGCGATGAGCAGTTCTTC. It specifies CASSLTAGLAGGDEQFF.

This chain links TRBV2 with TRBJ2-7; TRBD2 matches at 13 bases. V lost 2 bases, J lost 7 bases, and 11 bases stayed unmatched. Germline loops: CDR1 SNHLY, CDR2 FYNNEI. This CDR3 contains 17 residues. The CDR3 DNA reads as TGTGCCAGCAGTGAAAATGCCGGGACTAGCGGGGTGAGAGAGCAGTACTTC. Encoded protein: CASSENAGTSGVREQYF.